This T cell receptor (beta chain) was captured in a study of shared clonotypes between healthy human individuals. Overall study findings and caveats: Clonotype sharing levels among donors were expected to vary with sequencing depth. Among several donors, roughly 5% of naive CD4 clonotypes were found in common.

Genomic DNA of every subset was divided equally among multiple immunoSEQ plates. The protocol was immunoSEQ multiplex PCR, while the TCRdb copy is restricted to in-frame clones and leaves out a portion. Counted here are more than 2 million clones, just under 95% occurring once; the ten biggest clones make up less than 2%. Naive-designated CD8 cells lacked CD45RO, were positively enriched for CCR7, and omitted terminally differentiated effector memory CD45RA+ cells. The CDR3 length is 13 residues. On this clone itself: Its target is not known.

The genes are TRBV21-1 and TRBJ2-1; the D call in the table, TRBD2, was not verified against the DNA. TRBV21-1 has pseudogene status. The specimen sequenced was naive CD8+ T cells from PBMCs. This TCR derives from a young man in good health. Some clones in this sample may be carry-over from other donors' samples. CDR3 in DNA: TGTGCCAGCGGGGGAGGGCCGAACAATGAGCAGTTCTTC. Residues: CASGGGPNNEQFF.